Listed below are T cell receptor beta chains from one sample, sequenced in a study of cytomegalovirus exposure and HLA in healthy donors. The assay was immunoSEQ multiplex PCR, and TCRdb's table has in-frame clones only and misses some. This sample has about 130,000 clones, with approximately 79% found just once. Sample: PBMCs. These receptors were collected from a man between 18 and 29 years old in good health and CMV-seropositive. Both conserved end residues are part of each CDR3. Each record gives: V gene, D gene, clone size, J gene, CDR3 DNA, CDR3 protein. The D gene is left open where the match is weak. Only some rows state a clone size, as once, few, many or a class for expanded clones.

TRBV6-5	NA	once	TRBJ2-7	TGTGCCAGCAGTTACTCTTCTTGGACTTACGAGCAGTACTTC	CASSYSSWTYEQYF
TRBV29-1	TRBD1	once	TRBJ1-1	TGCAGCATCGCCGGGACAGGGGGCAGGAACACTGAAGCTTTCTTT	CSIAGTGGRNTEAFF
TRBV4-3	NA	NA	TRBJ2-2	TGCGCCAGCAGCCAAGACCAGGGGACCACCGGGGAGCTGTTTTTT	CASSQDQGTTGELFF
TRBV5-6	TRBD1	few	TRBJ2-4	TGTGCCAGCAGCTACTCCGGACAGGGGCTAGCCAAAAACATTCAGTACTTC	CASSYSGQGLAKNIQYF
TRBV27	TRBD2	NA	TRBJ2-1	TGTGCCAGCACGTTGGCGGGGGACCCCTACAATGAGCAGTTCTTC	CASTLAGDPYNEQFF
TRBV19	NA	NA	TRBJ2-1	TGTGCCAGTAGTATACGCGGGCCGGATGAGCAGTTCTTC	CASSIRGPDEQFF
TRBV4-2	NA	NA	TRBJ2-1	TGTGCCAGCAGCCAATCCGACAGCTACAATGAGCAGTTCTTC	CASSQSDSYNEQFF
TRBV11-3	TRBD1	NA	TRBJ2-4	TGTGCCAGCAGCTTAGATCGGGACAGAAAAAACATTCAGTACTTC	CASSLDRDRKNIQYF
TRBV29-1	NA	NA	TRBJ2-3	TGCAGCGTTGAGATGGACACCAGCACAGATACGCAGTATTTT	CSVEMDTSTDTQYF
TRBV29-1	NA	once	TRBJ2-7	TGCAGCGTTTCAGGGCGATGCTCCTACGAGCAGTACTTC	CSVSGRCSYEQYF
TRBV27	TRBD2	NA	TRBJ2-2	TGTGCCAGCAGTTTAGGGCTAGCGGCGAACACCGGGGAGCTGTTTTTT	CASSLGLAANTGELFF